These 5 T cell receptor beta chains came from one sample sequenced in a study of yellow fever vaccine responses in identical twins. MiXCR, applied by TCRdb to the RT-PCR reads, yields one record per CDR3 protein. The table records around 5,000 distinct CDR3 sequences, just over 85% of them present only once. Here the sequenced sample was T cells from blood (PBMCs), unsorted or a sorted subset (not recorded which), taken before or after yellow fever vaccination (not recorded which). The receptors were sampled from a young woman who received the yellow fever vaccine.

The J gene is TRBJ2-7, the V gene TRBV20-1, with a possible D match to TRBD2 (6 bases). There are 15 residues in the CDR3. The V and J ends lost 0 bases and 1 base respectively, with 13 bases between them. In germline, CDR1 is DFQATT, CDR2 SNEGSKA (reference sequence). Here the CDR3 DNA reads TGCAGTGCTAGAGATGACCTAGCGAGTTCCTACGAGCAGTACTTC. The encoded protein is CSARDDLASSYEQYF.

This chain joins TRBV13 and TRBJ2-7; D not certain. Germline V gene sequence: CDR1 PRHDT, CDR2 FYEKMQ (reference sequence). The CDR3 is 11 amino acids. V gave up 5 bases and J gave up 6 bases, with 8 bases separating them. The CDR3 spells CASSEAPEQYF. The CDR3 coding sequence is TGTGCCAGCAGCGAGGCCCCCGAGCAGTACTTC.

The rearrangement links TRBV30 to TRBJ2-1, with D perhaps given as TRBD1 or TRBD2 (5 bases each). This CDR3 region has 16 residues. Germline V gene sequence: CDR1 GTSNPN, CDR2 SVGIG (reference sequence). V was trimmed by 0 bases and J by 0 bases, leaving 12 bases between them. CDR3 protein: CAWSVWGPNSYNEQFF. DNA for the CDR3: TGTGCCTGGAGTGTTTGGGGACCCAACTCCTACAATGAGCAGTTCTTC.

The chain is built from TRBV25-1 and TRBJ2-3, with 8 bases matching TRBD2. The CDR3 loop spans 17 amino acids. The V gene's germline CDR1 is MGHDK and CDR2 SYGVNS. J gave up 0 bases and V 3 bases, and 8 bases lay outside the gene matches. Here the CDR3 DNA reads TGTGCCAGCAGTGATACCAAAACTAGCGGTAGCACAGATACGCAGTATTTT. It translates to CASSDTKTSGSTDTQYF.

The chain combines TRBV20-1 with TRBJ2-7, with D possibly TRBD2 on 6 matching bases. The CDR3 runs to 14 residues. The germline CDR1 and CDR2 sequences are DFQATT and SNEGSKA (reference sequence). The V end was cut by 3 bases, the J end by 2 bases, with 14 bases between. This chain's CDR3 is CSARSKRVAYEQYF. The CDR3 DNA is TGCAGTGCTAGGTCGAAGCGGGTGGCCTACGAGCAGTACTTC.